In its sample, the clone carrying this T cell receptor beta chain was seen a few times. What it recognizes is unknown. Losses at the gene ends were 1 base for V and 4 bases for J; bases not matched to a gene: 4. The germline gives CDR1 SGHTA, CDR2 FQGNSA. This CDR3 spans 15 amino acids. TCRdb passed the 5' RACE reads through MiXCR, listing each CDR3 protein once. Altogether around 590,000 distinct CDR3 sequences are present, roughly an eighth being singletons, with the ten largest covering under 15%. The data are from a study of T cells after yellow fever vaccination. At the level of the study: The fractions with low cell numbers were processed using SMART-Seq v4 Ultra Low Input. General study results and limits: FACS-sorted repertoires could contain abundant clonotypes contaminating from the bulk population. Clonotypes appearing in both CD4 and CD8 compartments existed, and their share was small.

The source of this sequence is a man aged 25-45 years who received the YFV17D yellow fever vaccine. The sequenced sample was PBMCs, obtained on the day of the yellow fever booster vaccination. The gene calls are TRBV7-2 and TRBJ2-5; 9 bases fit TRBD1. CDR3: CASSLGDRELETQYF. For the CDR3, the DNA is TGTGCCAGCAGCTTAGGGGACAGGGAGTTAGAGACCCAGTACTTC.